This T cell receptor beta chain was recorded in a study of human T cells and chemical hapten exposure. Looking at the study overall: Each patient's scalp received weekly diphenylcyclopropenone throughout the roughly 24-week study. Whole-study findings and limits: Expanded TCR counts at PT1 were positively correlated with the patch test score.

V shed 6 bases and J shed 3 bases, with 13 bases lying between them. Germline V gene sequence: CDR1 MNHEY, CDR2 SVGAGI. The CDR3 is made up of 14 amino acids. With respect to this clonotype: Its antigen is not identified.

TCRdb re-called the RACE reads through MiXCR, storing one row per CDR3 protein. The table shows roughly 200,000 distinct CDR3 sequences, with under 30% occurring only once. The sample's time point: patch test 3, about 24 weeks after DPC sensitization. The treatment is: therapeutic diphenylcyclopropenone sensitization with weekly scalp DPC. Patch tests were applied only after blood draws. The chain couples TRBV6-5 to TRBJ2-3; no clear D. The sample consisted of whole blood, taken in connection with sensitization to the hapten diphenylcyclopropenone (DPC). The sequence was collected from a woman in her thirties or forties with alopecia areata. Some clones in this sample may be carry-over from other donors' samples. The CDR3 loop reads CASSSPSTTDTQYF. Here the CDR3 DNA reads TGTGCCAGCAGCTCACCCTCCACAACAGATACGCAGTATTTT.